This paragraph covers one T cell receptor (beta chain) sequence. These data are taken from a study of OX40 agonist ivuxolimab in advanced cancers. Across the whole study: Of mixed ages from about 20 to 80 and averaging around 60 years, the group was 65% to 85% male.

CDR1 SGHRS and CDR2 YFSETQ come from the germline V gene. Losses at the gene ends were 6 bases for V and 0 bases for J; bases not matched to a gene: 5. The CDR3 has 14 amino acids. Profiled with immunoSEQ multiplex PCR; TCRdb holds only in-frame clones, not every one. This sample yields roughly 33,000 clones, of which 84% are seen a single time; 1.5% to 2% belongs to the top ten. This chain links TRBV5-1 with TRBJ2-5; the match to TRBD2 covers 7 bases. This TCR was sampled from an adult with an advanced solid tumor such as melanoma, head and neck, liver or kidney cancer. The sample in question was CD4+ or CD8+ T cells sorted from blood, obtained in a trial of the OX40 agonist ivuxolimab. Here the CDR3 DNA reads TGCGCCAGCAACGCCGGGACTAACCAAGAGACCCAGTACTTC. It translates to CASNAGTNQETQYF.